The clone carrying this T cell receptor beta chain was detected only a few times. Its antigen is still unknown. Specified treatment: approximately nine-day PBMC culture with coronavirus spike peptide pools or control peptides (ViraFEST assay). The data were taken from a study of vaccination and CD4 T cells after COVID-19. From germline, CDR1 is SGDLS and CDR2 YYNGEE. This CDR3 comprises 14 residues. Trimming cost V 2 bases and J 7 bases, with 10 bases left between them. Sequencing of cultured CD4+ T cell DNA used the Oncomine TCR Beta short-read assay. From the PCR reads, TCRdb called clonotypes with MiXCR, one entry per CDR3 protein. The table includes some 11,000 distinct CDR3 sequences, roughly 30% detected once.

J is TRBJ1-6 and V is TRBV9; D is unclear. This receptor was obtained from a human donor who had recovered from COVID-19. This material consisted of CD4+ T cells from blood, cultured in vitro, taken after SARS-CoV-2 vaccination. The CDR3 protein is CASSVGYVNSPLHF. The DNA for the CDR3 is TGTGCCAGCAGCGTCGGGTATGTGAATTCACCCCTCCACTTT.